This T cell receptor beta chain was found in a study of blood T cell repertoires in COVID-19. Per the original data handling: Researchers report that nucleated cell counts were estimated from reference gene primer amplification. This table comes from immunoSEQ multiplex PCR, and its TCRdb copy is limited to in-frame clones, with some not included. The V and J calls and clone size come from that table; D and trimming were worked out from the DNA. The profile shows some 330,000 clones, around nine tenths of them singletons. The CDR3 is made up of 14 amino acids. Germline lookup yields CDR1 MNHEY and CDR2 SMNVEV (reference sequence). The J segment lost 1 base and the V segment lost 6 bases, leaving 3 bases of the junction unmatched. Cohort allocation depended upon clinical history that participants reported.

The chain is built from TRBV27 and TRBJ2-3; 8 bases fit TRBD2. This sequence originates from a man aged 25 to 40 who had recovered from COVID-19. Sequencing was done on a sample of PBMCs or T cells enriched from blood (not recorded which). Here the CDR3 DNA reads TGTGCCAGCAGCCCAGCGGGGGGCACAGATACGCAGTATTTT. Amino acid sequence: CASSPAGGTDTQYF.